The 19 T cell receptor beta chains below all came from one sample that was sequenced in a study of shared clonotypes between healthy human individuals (dated by TCRdb to the early 2020s). Libraries were made using the immunoSEQ multiplex PCR assay. What TCRdb holds here is the immuneACCESS table cut down to in-frame rearrangements. Part of the clones is not present; checked against another copy, under half of the missing clones reflect an unresolved V gene, and the others are unexplained. Within this sample are around 2,000,000 clones, with about 93% of them counted one time only. 1.7% of the sample rests with the top ten. CD8 naive samples were CD45RO-negative cells positively selected for CCR7, giving a CD45RA+CCR7+ population that excluded TemRA cells. Input material: naive CD8+ T cells from PBMCs. The cell subset or site label corresponds to: CD45RA+CCR7+. The receptor set was obtained from a man between 18 and 35 years old in good health. Some clones in this sample may be carry-over from other donors' samples.

The chain uses TRBV6-1 and TRBJ2-5; 11 bases are a match to TRBD2. This CDR3 comprises 15 residues. V gave up 8 bases and J gave up 5 bases; unmatched junction bases: 10. Germline lookup yields CDR1 MNHNS and CDR2 SASEGT. Here the CDR3 DNA reads TGTGCCAGCCGACCTACTAGCGGGAGTATGGAGACCCAGTACTTC. This gives the protein CASRPTSGSMETQYF.

The chain carries TRBV2 and TRBJ2-1, with D possibly TRBD2 on 6 matching bases. Trimming pared 3 bases from V and 5 bases from J, leaving 14 bases between. The CDR3 consists of 15 residues. Germline V gives CDR1 SNHLY, CDR2 FYNNEI. This CDR3 is CASSDVAEADNEQFF. The CDR3 DNA sequence: TGTGCCAGCAGTGACGTAGCGGAAGCCGACAATGAGCAGTTCTTC.

The V gene is TRBV13, the J gene TRBJ2-3; D may correspond to TRBD1 or TRBD2 (6 bases each). The CDR3 extends over 17 amino acids. Germline CDR1 PRHDT, CDR2 FYEKMQ (reference sequence). V lost 5 bases and J 2 bases, leaving 20 bases between the germline ends. The CDR3 DNA reads as TGTGCCAGCAGCGGGGGGCCGGGGGACCCCCTCACAGATACGCAGTATTTT. Its translation is CASSGGPGDPLTDTQYF.

The chain links TRBV6-5 to TRBJ2-7; maybe TRBD1 (5 bases). CDR3 length equals 13 residues. Trimming pared 6 bases from V and 1 base from J, leaving 10 bases between. Germline lookup yields CDR1 MNHEY and CDR2 SVGAGI. The CDR3 nucleotides read TGTGCCAGCAGGGGCAGACAGTCCTACGAGCAGTACTTC. Protein sequence: CASRGRQSYEQYF.

The J gene is TRBJ2-6, the V gene TRBV19; 7 bases are shared with TRBD1. V trimming: 2 bases; J trimming: 2 bases; junction bases outside the gene matches: 3. The germline V gene encodes CDR1 LNHDA and CDR2 SQIVND (reference sequence). This CDR3 is 16 amino acids long. CDR3 in amino acids: CASSIIQGAGANVLTF. CDR3 DNA: TGTGCCAGTAGTATAATCCAGGGGGCTGGGGCCAACGTCCTGACTTTC. The full variable domain, rest sourced from reference TRBV19 and TRBJ2-6, is DGGITQSPKYLFRKEGQNVTLSCEQNLNHDAMYWYRQDPGQGLRLIYYSQIVNDFQKGDIAEGYSVSREKKESFPLTVTSAQKNPTAFYLCASSIIQGAGANVLTFGAGSRLTVL.

This chain joins TRBV25-1 and TRBJ2-7; D might be TRBD1 (6 bases). Germline V gene lookup returns CDR1 MGHDK and CDR2 SYGVNS. V was shortened by 7 bases and J by 5 bases, with 18 bases between the two germline ends. This CDR3 region has 14 residues. CDR3 sequence: CASTLTGSGDEQYF. In nucleotides, the CDR3 is TGTGCCAGCACCCTTACAGGGTCTGGCGACGAGCAGTACTTC.

The DNA of the CDR3 is TGTGCCAGCAGAGCCGGGACTAGCTTCTACGAGCAGTACTTC. Protein product: CASRAGTSFYEQYF. V gene TRBV27 combines with J gene TRBJ2-7, with TRBD2 matching over 9 bases. The CDR3 extends over 14 amino acids. Germline V gives CDR1 MNHEY, CDR2 SMNVEV (reference sequence). The junction had 6 bases not matched to a gene; V was cut back by 6 bases and J by 3 bases.

This clone was seen just once. This chain links TRBV19 with TRBJ2-1; TRBD2 is a possible D gene (6 bases). The germline CDR1 and CDR2 sequences are LNHDA and SQIVND (reference sequence). The germline V and J ends were trimmed by 5 bases and 5 bases, with 10 bases remaining between them. The CDR3 contains 13 residues. CDR3 DNA sequence: TGTGCCAGTAGTGTGCGGGGAGACAATGAGCAGTTCTTC. Translated: CASSVRGDNEQFF.

The chain couples TRBV9 to TRBJ1-2; 8 bases are shared with TRBD1. V trimming: 7 bases; J trimming: 6 bases; junction bases outside the gene matches: 2. The CDR3 runs 11 residues. CDR1 SGDLS and CDR2 YYNGEE come from the germline V gene. CDR3 in amino acids: CASGQGHGYTF. DNA of the CDR3: TGTGCCAGCGGACAGGGTCATGGCTACACCTTC.

The chain combines TRBV28 with TRBJ1-2, with TRBD1 matching 9 bases. CDR1 is MDHEN and CDR2 is SYDVKM in the germline V gene. Trimming took 1 base from V and 6 from J; bases not matched to a gene: 6. This CDR3 region has 15 residues. The CDR3 DNA sequence: TGTGCCAGCAGTTTATCTCCGGGACAGGGCCATGGCTACACCTTC. It codes for CASSLSPGQGHGYTF.

This chain joins TRBV11-3 and TRBJ2-5, with unresolved D. CDR1 SGHNT and CDR2 YENEEA come from the germline V gene. CDR3 length: 16 residues. V was shortened by 1 base and J by 0 bases, with 12 bases between the two germline ends. The CDR3 bases are TGTGCCAGCAGCTTAGGGACCCAGGAGTACCAAGAGACCCAGTACTTC. Its protein is CASSLGTQEYQETQYF.

This clone was counted between two and nine times. The V and J genes are TRBV27 and TRBJ1-2, with a tentative D call TRBD1 (5 bases). Germline V gene sequence: CDR1 MNHEY, CDR2 SMNVEV (reference sequence). V lost 5 bases to trimming and J lost 4 bases, with 17 bases between them. This CDR3 spans 15 amino acids. The CDR3 nucleotides are TGTGCCAGCAGTCCCGGGACCGGCCCGGGCTATGGCTACACCTTC. Translation: CASSPGTGPGYGYTF.

The chain uses TRBV5-6 and TRBJ2-7; D gene ambiguous. The germline V gene has CDR1 SGHDT and CDR2 YYEEEE. The CDR3 has 14 residues. The ends were cut back, 2 bases at V and 5 bases at J, with 14 bases in the middle. The CDR3 spells CASSFLFGYHEQYF. The CDR3, as DNA: TGTGCCAGCAGCTTCCTGTTCGGCTACCACGAGCAGTACTTC.

The chain couples TRBV2 to TRBJ1-1, with D possibly matching TRBD1 (6 bases). There are 17 residues in the CDR3. V lost 6 bases to trimming and J lost 0 bases, with 20 bases between them. Germline CDR1 SNHLY, CDR2 FYNNEI. The DNA of the CDR3 is TGTGCCAGCAGGGAGGGGGAGGGACTTAGCCTGAACACTGAAGCTTTCTTT. Translating it yields CASREGEGLSLNTEAFF.

The genes are TRBV18 and TRBJ2-7; D assignment may be TRBD1 or TRBD2 (5 bases each). V lost 6 bases to trimming and J lost 8 bases, with 23 bases between them. Per germline, CDR1 KGHSH and CDR2 LQKENI. The CDR3 totals 15 residues. In DNA form, the CDR3 reads TGTGCCAGCTCTTTGACCCGGGACCGGCTGGACCAGCAGTACTTC. The encoded protein is CASSLTRDRLDQQYF. The complete variable domain, with remaining parts taken from reference TRBV18 and TRBJ2-7, reads NAGVMQNPRHLVRRRGQEARLRCSPMKGHSHVYWYRQLPEEGLKFMVYLQKENIIDESGMPKERFSAEFPKEGPSILRIQQVVRGDSAAYFCASSLTRDRLDQQYFGPGTRLTVT.

This chain connects TRBV10-3 to TRBJ2-1; tentatively, D is TRBD1 or TRBD2 (5 bases each). Germline V gives CDR1 ENHRY, CDR2 SYGVKD. The CDR3 has 16 residues. The germline V and J ends were trimmed by 0 bases and 1 base, with 10 bases remaining between them. The chain's CDR3 is CAISESGEWSYNEQFF. CDR3 bases: TGTGCCATCAGTGAGTCGGGGGAGTGGTCCTACAATGAGCAGTTCTTC.

The gene calls are TRBV5-1 and TRBJ1-1, with D maybe TRBD1 (5 bases). The CDR3 spans 16 residues. The germline V and J ends were trimmed by 5 bases and 5 bases, with 22 bases remaining between them. The V gene's germline CDR1 is SGHRS and CDR2 YFSETQ. The DNA for the CDR3 is TGCGCCAGCAGAATGGGGGTCGTGGTTGGTGGTACTGAAGCTTTCTTT. It yields the protein CASRMGVVVGGTEAFF.

V is TRBV6-6 and J is TRBJ2-5; D is possibly TRBD1 (6 bases). CDR3 length: 16 amino acids. Germline lookup yields CDR1 MNHNY and CDR2 SVGAGI (reference sequence). Trimming left V 8 bases short and J 1 base short, with 20 bases between. The CDR3 is CASAGASLRRQETQYF. The CDR3 region has the DNA TGTGCCAGCGCAGGGGCCTCACTACGTCGCCAAGAGACCCAGTACTTC.

This chain links TRBV15 with TRBJ2-7; 7 bases line up with TRBD1. CDR3 length equals 14 residues. Per the germline V gene, CDR1 is LNHNV and CDR2 is YYDKDF (reference sequence). V trimming: 4 bases; J trimming: 2 bases; junction bases outside the gene matches: 5. This CDR3 is CATSTGTAPYEQYF. CDR3 nucleotide sequence: TGTGCCACCAGCACAGGGACAGCTCCCTACGAGCAGTACTTC.